These T cell receptor beta chains were read from a single sample in a study of immune cell composition in non-small cell lung cancer. The protocol was immunoSEQ multiplex PCR, while the TCRdb copy is restricted to in-frame clones and leaves out a portion. The table shows around 3,100 clones, with about three quarters occurring only once. Sequencing input: non-adjacent lung tissue. Receptor source: a human donor with non-small cell lung cancer. The donor label of this sample is uncertain. The CDR3 runs from the conserved cysteine through the conserved F or W. The order of the fields is J gene, D gene, V gene, clone size, CDR3 DNA, CDR3 protein. A D gene is named only where the DNA matches it firmly. Clone size is stated in some rows and not others, as once, few, many or a class when expanded.

TRBJ2-7 TRBD2 TRBV29-1 . TGCAACGTTGAGGGGGCCGGGCGGGAGGGCCTTTACGAGCAGTACTTC CNVEGAGREGLYEQYF
TRBJ2-3 TRBD2 TRBV5-6 . TGTGCCAGCAGCTTGGCTGGACTAGCGGGAGACACGCAGTATTTT CASSLAGLAGDTQYF
TRBJ2-1 . TRBV7-3 . TGTGCCAGCAGCTCGTCCTCACAGGGAAACAATGAGCAGTTCTTC CASSSSSQGNNEQFF
TRBJ2-7 . TRBV15 . TGTGCCACCAGCAGAGAGAGCGGTTCCTACGAGCAGTACTTC CATSRESGSYEQYF
TRBJ2-3 . TRBV4-3 . TGCGCCAGCAGCCAAGCAGGGGTTTCTTTGACAGATACGCAGTATTTT CASSQAGVSLTDTQYF
TRBJ2-2 . TRBV4-1 . TGCGCCAGCAGCCAAGACCTTACAGGGCGGGGGGAGCTGTTTTTT CASSQDLTGRGELFF
TRBJ2-7 TRBD1 TRBV2 . TGTGCCAGCAGAAAACAGGGGGCTTCCTACGAGCAGTACTTC CASRKQGASYEQYF
TRBJ1-1 . TRBV19 . TGTGCCAGTACCCTCCGCGGGGTCACTGAAGCTTTCTTT CASTLRGVTEAFF
TRBJ2-3 . TRBV2 once TGTGCCAGCCGCGGGACTAGCACAGATACGCAGTATTTT CASRGTSTDTQYF
TRBJ2-1 TRBD2 TRBV19 . TGTGCCAGTAGTATAGACGGACTAGCGGGAGTTCCGTCGTTCTTC CASSIDGLAGVPSFF
TRBJ2-5 TRBD1 TRBV19 . TGTGCCAGTAGGCCCCGTCCCAGGGGACAGGGTTTCCAAGAGACCCAGTACTTC CASRPRPRGQGFQETQYF
TRBJ2-7 TRBD2 TRBV28 . TGTGCCAGCAGGTATCGACTAGCGAACTCCTACGAGCAGTACTTC CASRYRLANSYEQYF
TRBJ2-7 . TRBV4-3 . TGCGCCAGCAGCCAAGAGGGGCGGGGATGGGACGAGCAGTACTTC CASSQEGRGWDEQYF
TRBJ2-5 . TRBV19 . TGTGCCAGTAGTATAGGTCCGGTGGACCAAGAGACCCAGTACTTC CASSIGPVDQETQYF
TRBJ2-7 TRBD1 TRBV6-1 once TGTGCCAGCAGCGGGACAGGGCTCTCCTACGAGCAGTACTTC CASSGTGLSYEQYF
TRBJ1-5 . TRBV6-1 . TGTGCCAGCATGGGACAAATCAATCAGCCCCAGCATTTT CASMGQINQPQHF
TRBJ1-5 TRBD1 TRBV28 . TGTGCCAGCAGTTGGGGGGGGAGGACAGGGATCGGCAATCAGCCCCAGCATTTT CASSWGGRTGIGNQPQHF
TRBJ1-4 TRBD1 TRBV6-6 . TGTGCCAGCAGTACACAGGGGCGTAATGAAAAACTGTTTTTT CASSTQGRNEKLFF
TRBJ2-2 TRBD2 TRBV27 . TGTGCCAGCAGTGCTAGCGGGATATGGACCGGGGAGCTGTTTTTT CASSASGIWTGELFF
TRBJ1-2 TRBD1 TRBV28 few TGTGCCAGCCAGGGGATACGGACAGGGGGAAACCCTGGCTACACCTTC CASQGIRTGGNPGYTF
TRBJ2-1 TRBD2 TRBV19 . TGTGCCAGTAGTATCGAGCGGGGTTACAATGAGCAGTTCTTC CASSIERGYNEQFF
TRBJ2-2 . TRBV9 . TGTGCCAGCAGCGTAGCGGTGAACACCGGGGAGCTGTTTTTT CASSVAVNTGELFF
TRBJ1-2 TRBD1 TRBV28 . TGTGCCAGCAGCCAAGGTGGGACAGGGGGCATTCTCGGTTATGGCTACACCTTC CASSQGGTGGILGYGYTF
TRBJ2-3 TRBD2 TRBV5-4 . TGTGCCAGCAGCTTAAGCGGGAGCAGGTTTGGGGATACGCAGTATTTT CASSLSGSRFGDTQYF
TRBJ2-1 TRBD1 TRBV2 . TGTGCCAGCAGGCTGGACAGGGGGCAAGCCGATGAGCAGTTCTTC CASRLDRGQADEQFF
TRBJ2-5 TRBD2 TRBV4-1 . TGCGCCAGCAGCCAAGATGGGTGGGCGGGAGAGTCCGGAGAGACCCAGTACTTC CASSQDGWAGESGETQYF
TRBJ1-2 . TRBV6-5 . TGTGCCAGCAGTTACGAGGGTGCTAACTATGGCTACACCTTC CASSYEGANYGYTF
TRBJ2-2 . TRBV15 . TGTGCCACCAGCAGCCGTGGGGCAGGGACCGGGGAGCTGTTTTTT CATSSRGAGTGELFF
TRBJ2-5 . TRBV7-2 . TGTGCCAGCACTATGATGGGGAGCGGAGCGCAAGAGACCCAGTACTTC CASTMMGSGAQETQYF
TRBJ1-1 . TRBV5-6 . TGTGCCAGCAGCTTTTACAGGAGACGGAACACTGAAGCTTTCTTT CASSFYRRRNTEAFF
TRBJ1-2 . TRBV7-2 few TGTGCCAGCAGCTTAACCCTGGGAGAGAGCTATGGCTACACCTTC CASSLTLGESYGYTF
TRBJ2-3 . TRBV11-2 . TGTGCCAGCAGCCCACAGGGTAGCACAGATACGCAGTATTTT CASSPQGSTDTQYF
TRBJ1-2 . TRBV6-5 . TGTGCCAGCAGACCACGGGGGGGATTAGGTGACACCTTC CASRPRGGLGDTF